The clone carrying this TCR beta chain was seen repeatedly, ten times or more. Antigen specificity is unknown. TCRdb itself ran the PCR reads through MiXCR, one entry per CDR3 protein. This sample carries nearly 650,000 distinct CDR3 sequences, roughly 25% of them seen once, and the ten largest clones take around 0.78%. The data are from a study of molecular identifiers for immune sequencing clone quantification. V lost 3 bases and J lost 6; bases outside the gene matches: 7. Germline CDR1 SGDLS, CDR2 YYNGEE. This CDR3 has 14 residues. Study results and caveats: Barcodes shared by identical TCR molecules could lead to underestimated sizes of highly expanded clones. Among effectors, clones above 20 RNA copies held over 98% of molecules; among naive cells, under 1%.

The chain uses TRBV9 and TRBJ1-1, with TRBD1 matching 8 bases. The clonotype was recovered from a human donor in good health. Some libraries in this study had Jurkat cell RNA spiked in. The sequenced sample was naive CD8+ T cells from blood, with Jurkat cell RNA spiked in. Subset indicated: FACS-sorted CD8+CD4-CCR7+CD45RA+ naive T cells. The CDR3 DNA reads as TGTGCCAGCAGCGAGGACAGGGCTGTCCCTGAAGCTTTCTTT. Its translation: CASSEDRAVPEAFF.